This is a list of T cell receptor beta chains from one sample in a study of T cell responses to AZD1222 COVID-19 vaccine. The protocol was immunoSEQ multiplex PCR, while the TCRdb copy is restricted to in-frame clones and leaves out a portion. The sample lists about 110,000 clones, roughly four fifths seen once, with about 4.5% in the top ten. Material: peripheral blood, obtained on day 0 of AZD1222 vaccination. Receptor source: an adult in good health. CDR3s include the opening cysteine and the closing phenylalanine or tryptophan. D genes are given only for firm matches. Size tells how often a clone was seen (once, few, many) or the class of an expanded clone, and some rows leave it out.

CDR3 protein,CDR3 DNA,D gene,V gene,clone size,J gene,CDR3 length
CASSQAGDRNTIYF,TGTGCCAGCAGTCAAGCGGGGGATAGAAACACCATATATTTT,NA,TRBV5-8,NA,TRBJ1-3,14
CASSLLAGRTDTQYF,TGTGCCAGCAGCTTATTAGCGGGACGGACAGATACGCAGTATTTT,TRBD2,TRBV5-4,NA,TRBJ2-3,15
CASSLQGIETQYF,TGTGCCAGCAGCCTTCAGGGAATTGAGACCCAGTACTTC,NA,TRBV7-8,NA,TRBJ2-5,13
CASSPWTSGSYNEQFF,TGTGCCAGCAGCCCCTGGACTAGCGGTTCCTACAATGAGCAGTTCTTC,TRBD2,TRBV14,NA,TRBJ2-1,16
CASSRQGYGDTQYF,TGTGCCAGCAGCAGACAGGGGTATGGAGATACGCAGTATTTT,TRBD1,TRBV28,NA,TRBJ2-3,14
CASSYDRARGYTF,TGTGCCAGCAGTTACGACAGGGCGAGGGGCTACACCTTC,TRBD1,TRBV6-2/TRBV6-3,NA,TRBJ1-2,13
CASGLEGRGAEAFF,TGTGCTAGTGGTTTAGAGGGGCGCGGGGCTGAAGCTTTCTTT,NA,TRBV12-5,NA,TRBJ1-1,14
CASSDRVTLAKNIQYF,TGTGCCAGCAGCGACAGGGTTACCCTAGCCAAAAACATTCAGTACTTC,TRBD1,TRBV7-2,once,TRBJ2-4,16
CASSLSGPKNIQYF,TGTGCCAGCAGTTTATCTGGGCCCAAAAACATTCAGTACTTC,NA,TRBV28,NA,TRBJ2-4,14
CASRENRDTQYF,TGTGCCAGCCGGGAGAATAGAGATACGCAGTATTTT,NA,TRBV19,NA,TRBJ2-3,12
CASNGQGRETQYF,TGTGCCAGCAACGGACAGGGGCGAGAGACCCAGTACTTC,TRBD1,TRBV28,NA,TRBJ2-5,13
CATSRPGQGYNEQFF,TGTGCCACCAGCAGGCCGGGACAGGGCTACAATGAGCAGTTCTTC,TRBD1,TRBV15,once,TRBJ2-1,15
CASSFRDRGRAEAFF,TGTGCCAGCAGTTTCCGGGACAGGGGGCGGGCTGAAGCTTTCTTT,TRBD1,TRBV28,NA,TRBJ1-1,15
CASSLGAGLNYGYTF,TGTGCCAGCAGCTTAGGGGCAGGTCTTAACTATGGCTACACCTTC,NA,TRBV7-2,NA,TRBJ1-2,15
CASSYSGGVQLYEQYF,TGTGCCAGCAGCTATTCAGGTGGGGTCCAGCTATACGAGCAGTACTTC,NA,TRBV5-6,few,TRBJ2-7,16
CASSLGSGFGYTF,TGTGCCAGCAGCTTAGGTTCAGGGTTTGGCTACACCTTC,NA,TRBV7-9,once,TRBJ1-2,13
CASSQRAGTDTQYF,TGTGCCAGCAGCCAGAGGGCGGGCACAGATACGCAGTATTTT,NA,TRBV3-1/TRBV3-2,NA,TRBJ2-3,14
CAIGDGGTVTYEQYF,TGTGCCATCGGCGATGGAGGGACAGTAACCTACGAGCAGTACTTC,NA,TRBV10-3,NA,TRBJ2-7,15
CATSYGTSGPQYF,TGTGCCACCAGCTACGGGACTAGCGGGCCCCAGTATTTT,TRBD2,TRBV24-1,NA,TRBJ2-3,13
CASSSTARNYGYTF,TGTGCCAGCAGTTCGACGGCACGTAACTATGGCTACACCTTC,NA,TRBV28,NA,TRBJ1-2,14
CASSHGAGEPQHF,TGTGCCAGCAGCCACGGGGCTGGGGAGCCCCAGCATTTT,NA,TRBV7-2,NA,TRBJ1-5,13
CAIRGGDTDTQYF,TGTGCCATCAGAGGCGGGGACACAGATACGCAGTATTTT,NA,TRBV10-3,NA,TRBJ2-3,13
CASSSPSAASGGTGDEQFF,TGTGCCAGCAGTTCCCCGTCGGCTGCTAGCGGGGGTACAGGGGATGAGCAGTTCTTC,TRBD2,TRBV27,NA,TRBJ2-1,19
CASSMLGANQPQHF,TGTGCCAGTAGTATGTTAGGGGCGAATCAGCCCCAGCATTTT,NA,TRBV19,few,TRBJ1-5,14
CASSRGGQTYEQYF,TGTGCCAGCAGTAGGGGGGGACAGACCTACGAGCAGTACTTC,NA,TRBV6-2/TRBV6-3,NA,TRBJ2-7,14
CASSPSGGTDTQYF,TGTGCCAGCAGCCCTTCGGGGGGCACAGATACGCAGTATTTT,NA,TRBV7-9,NA,TRBJ2-3,14
CASIRDGQETQYF,TGTGCCAGCATCCGGGACGGCCAAGAGACCCAGTACTTC,NA,TRBV2,NA,TRBJ2-5,13
CASSYGQILEAFF,TGTGCCAGCAGTTATGGACAGATCCTTGAAGCTTTCTTT,NA,TRBV6-2/TRBV6-3,NA,TRBJ1-1,13
CASRPTGLRDAFF,TGTGCCAGCAGACCCACGGGGCTGCGGGATGCTTTCTTT,NA,TRBV7-3,NA,TRBJ1-1,13
CASRLIYSSYEQYF,TGTGCCAGCAGGCTCATTTACAGTTCCTACGAGCAGTACTTC,NA,TRBV6-6,NA,TRBJ2-7,14
CASSQGPTVAEAYEQYF,TGCGCCAGCAGCCAAGGACCCACCGTAGCGGAGGCTTACGAGCAGTACTTC,NA,TRBV4-1,few,TRBJ2-7,17
CASSTRDNPNYGYTF,TGTGCCAGCAGTACCCGGGACAATCCTAACTATGGCTACACCTTC,NA,TRBV6-5,NA,TRBJ1-2,15
CASSVGRVDGYTF,TGTGCCAGCAGCGTCGGCAGGGTGGATGGCTACACCTTC,NA,TRBV9,NA,TRBJ1-2,13
CASSLRAGGTGELFF,TGTGCCAGCAGCTTAAGAGCGGGAGGGACCGGGGAGCTGTTTTTT,TRBD2,TRBV7-2,few,TRBJ2-2,15
CASSSGTVNNSPLHF,TGCGCCAGCAGCTCGGGGACCGTTAATAATTCACCCCTCCACTTT,NA,TRBV5-1,NA,TRBJ1-6,15
CASSLGGAGVNQPQHF,TGTGCCAGCAGCTTGGGGGGGGCGGGAGTGAATCAGCCCCAGCATTTT,NA,TRBV5-4,NA,TRBJ1-5,16
CASSLARQGASTEAFF,TGTGCCAGCAGCTTAGCGCGTCAGGGGGCGTCCACTGAAGCTTTCTTT,TRBD1,TRBV7-2,few,TRBJ1-1,16
CASSPGQGAEKLFF,TGCGCCAGCAGCCCGGGACAGGGGGCGGAAAAACTGTTTTTT,TRBD1,TRBV5-1,NA,TRBJ1-4,14
CASSMGQATNEKLFF,TGTGCCAGTAGTATGGGACAGGCCACAAATGAAAAACTGTTTTTT,TRBD1,TRBV19,NA,TRBJ1-4,15
CASTGQGATVTFYSEAFF,TGTGCCAGCACAGGACAGGGGGCGACTGTGACCTTCTACTCTGAAGCTTTCTTT,TRBD1,TRBV28,NA,TRBJ1-1,18